These 26 T cell receptor beta chains came from one sample sequenced in a study of regulatory T cells in long-lasting Graves disease (dated by TCRdb to the early 2020s). The library was prepared using multiplex PCR. Sequencing took place on an Illumina HiSeq 4000. CDR3 regions were amplified by Arm-PCR with iRepertoire HTBI primers to construct TCR beta libraries. TCRdb took the public reads, trimmed them with fastp at Q25, ran MiXCR for clone calling and kept in-frame beta chains. When rows share a CDR3 protein, they turn into one entry using the most common DNA and genes. The sample table holds 300,000 to 350,000 distinct CDR3 sequences, of which about 18% were seen once. The ten largest clones add up to over 25% of the sample. The time point label, read with the paper, signifies: persistent/refractory GD, antithyroid drugs over 5 years with positive TRAb. For both TCR sequencing and RNA sequencing, RNA was extracted from PBMCs using TRIzol.

The sample consisted of peripheral blood mononuclear cells (PBMCs), taken when the disease was refractory, from a patient treated with antithyroid drugs. The receptors stem from a female donor with Graves disease.

Many counts were recorded for this clonotype. The V and J genes are TRBV3-1 and TRBJ1-1; 8 bases align to TRBD1. Unmatched junction bases numbered 8, after V lost 4 bases and J lost 1 base. The CDR3 is made up of 16 amino acids. Germline V gene lookup returns CDR1 LGHDT and CDR2 YNNKEL (reference sequence). The CDR3 sequence is CASSLVRGLGNTEAFF. The CDR3 coding sequence is TGTGCCAGCAGCCTCGTCAGGGGGCTAGGGAACACTGAAGCTTTCTTT.

This sequence joins TRBV7-2 and TRBJ2-1; TRBD1 might be the D (6 bases). Looked up from germline, CDR1 is SGHTA and CDR2 is FQGNSA. V lost 5 bases and J lost 3, with 14 bases in between. The CDR3 contains 15 residues. The CDR3 bases are TGTGCCAGCAGCCGAGACAGGTGGGGCTACAATGAGCAGTTCTTC. This codes for CASSRDRWGYNEQFF.

This clonotype was counted a few times. V usage is TRBV6-5 and J usage is TRBJ1-2; 7 bases are a match to TRBD1. CDR1 MNHEY and CDR2 SVGAGI come from the germline V gene. CDR3 length: 15 amino acids. The trim removed 2 bases at V and 8 bases at J, leaving 11 bases unmatched. DNA for the CDR3: TGTGCCAGCAGTTACGTGTGGGAGACAGGGAAGGGCTACACCTTC. This codes for CASSYVWETGKGYTF.

This clonotype appeared many times. CDR3 coding DNA: TGTGCCAGCAGCTTGGCGGGAGGGCCGGAGACCCAGTACTTC. This codes for CASSLAGGPETQYF. This chain links TRBV11-1 with TRBJ2-5; TRBD2 agrees at 9 bases. Germline trimming cut 3 bases from V and 5 bases from J; bases unmatched to any gene: 4. The CDR3 covers 14 residues. Looked up from germline, CDR1 is SGHAT and CDR2 is FQDESV (reference sequence).

This clonotype has at least ten counts. The J gene is TRBJ1-6, the V gene TRBV7-2; D ambiguous. The length of the CDR3 is 15 residues. V dropped 2 bases and J dropped 3 bases, with 8 bases sitting between them. Germline CDR1 SGHTA, CDR2 FQGNSA. The CDR3 is CASSLNAVYNSPLHF. In DNA, the CDR3 is TGTGCCAGCAGCTTAAATGCAGTCTATAATTCACCCCTCCACTTT. Combining the CDR3 with reference TRBV7-2 and TRBJ1-6 gives the whole variable domain GAGVSQSPSNKVTEKGKDVELRCDPISGHTALYWYRQSLGQGLEFLIYFQGNSAPDKSGLPSDRFSAERTGGSVSTLTIQRTQQEDSAVYLCASSLNAVYNSPLHFGNGTRLTVT.

This clonotype appeared many times. In DNA, the CDR3 is TGCGCCAGCAGCTTGTACAGGGGAGGAACTGAAGCTTTCTTT. This codes for CASSLYRGGTEAFF. This sequence joins TRBV5-1 and TRBJ1-1; 7 bases are shared with TRBD1. V lost 1 base to trimming and J lost 5 bases; unmatched junction nucleotides: 5. The germline V gene encodes CDR1 SGHRS and CDR2 YFSETQ. The CDR3 length is 14 residues.

The gene calls are TRBV6-2 or TRBV6-3 and TRBJ1-1; perhaps TRBD1 as D (5 bases). The CDR3 spans 14 residues. Germline V gene data show CDR1 as MNHEY and CDR2 as SVGEGT. V was shortened by 3 bases and J by 3 bases, with 11 bases between the two germline ends. The CDR3 is CASSYRGGHTEAFF. The CDR3 coding sequence is TGTGCCAGCAGTTATCGCGGGGGTCACACTGAAGCTTTCTTT.

V is TRBV19 and J is TRBJ2-5, with 11 bases fitting TRBD1. CDR1 and CDR2 (germline): LNHDA, SQIVND (reference sequence). The CDR3 length is 15 residues. Trimming removed 3 bases from V and 3 bases from J; junction bases left unmatched: 3. The CDR3 sequence: CASSIGTGGEETQYF. The CDR3 DNA follows: TGTGCCAGTAGTATCGGGACAGGGGGAGAAGAGACCCAGTACTTC.

The chain couples TRBV29-1 to TRBJ1-2; possible D gene TRBD1, 6 bases. This CDR3 contains 12 residues. Germline V gene sequence: CDR1 SQVTM, CDR2 ANQGSEA. V dropped 6 bases and J dropped 3 bases, with 11 bases sitting between them. CDR3 in amino acids: CSVRTDYYGYTF. As DNA, the CDR3 is TGCAGCGTCCGGACAGACTACTATGGCTACACCTTC.

Many counts were recorded for this clonotype. This chain joins TRBV13 and TRBJ2-7, with TRBD2 matching 7 bases. Germline CDR1 and CDR2: PRHDT and FYEKMQ (reference sequence). V lost 5 bases, J lost 6 bases, and 10 bases stayed unmatched. The CDR3 consists of 14 residues. The CDR3, as DNA: TGTGCCAGCAGCGGAATCCGGGACTATCCCGAGCAGTACTTC. It encodes CASSGIRDYPEQYF.

This clonotype was seen at least ten times. The chain carries TRBV30 and TRBJ1-6, with D tentatively TRBD1 (6 bases). CDR1 is GTSNPN, CDR2 SVGIG, per germline (reference sequence). The CDR3 extends over 13 amino acids. Trimming pared 3 bases from V and 5 bases from J, leaving 8 bases between. This chain's CDR3 is CAWRQGNNSPLHF. CDR3 nucleotides: TGTGCCTGGAGACAGGGAAATAATTCACCCCTCCACTTT.

This clonotype was detected a few times. This chain links TRBV6-1 with TRBJ1-5; 11 nucleotides match TRBD1. The CDR3 contains 19 residues. The germline V gene encodes CDR1 MNHNS and CDR2 SASEGT. Trimming at V came to 8 bases and at J to 0 bases, leaving 15 bases not matched to a gene. The CDR3 is CASRRPPGTGGSSNQPQHF. The CDR3 nucleotides are TGTGCCAGCCGACGACCCCCCGGGACAGGGGGGAGTAGCAATCAGCCCCAGCATTTT.

This clonotype showed up many times. The V call is TRBV20-1, the J call TRBJ2-7; D may be TRBD2 (5 bases). The CDR3 loop spans 14 amino acids. The germline CDR1 and CDR2 sequences are DFQATT and SNEGSKA (reference sequence). Between the trimmed V and J ends, which lost 7 bases and 3 bases, there was a span of 19 bases. The CDR3 DNA follows: TGCAGTGTCCGGAGGCGGCATGTCGGCTACGAGCAGTACTTC. Residues: CSVRRRHVGYEQYF.

As DNA, the CDR3 is TGTGCCAGCTCACCGTCCGGAACCGGGGATCAGCCCCAGCATTTT. This encodes CASSPSGTGDQPQHF. This sequence joins TRBV18 and TRBJ1-5; the D is unclear. Germline lookup yields CDR1 KGHSH and CDR2 LQKENI. The CDR3 contains 15 residues. The V end lost 3 bases, the J end lost 5 bases, and 14 bases lay between the germline ends.

The chain uses TRBV18 and TRBJ1-2; TRBD1 is a possible D gene (6 bases). Trimming removed 1 base at V and 6 bases at J, with 30 bases between. CDR1 is KGHSH and CDR2 is LQKENI in the germline V gene. The CDR3 has 20 amino acids. CDR3 nucleotide sequence: TGTGCCAGCTCACCACTGCACGTAATGGCAACGAGACAGGCCAGCGATGGCTACACCTTC. It codes for CASSPLHVMATRQASDGYTF.

This clonotype was recorded many times. The rearrangement joins TRBV11-2 to TRBJ2-5, with D maybe TRBD2 (6 bases). The CDR3 is 16 amino acids. Germline CDR1 and CDR2: SGHAT and FQNNGV. V was trimmed by 2 bases and J by 5 bases, leaving 18 bases between them. In DNA form, the CDR3 reads TGTGCCAGCAGCTTACCCCGAGGAGGGGTCGGGGAGACCCAGTACTTC. It translates to CASSLPRGGVGETQYF.

This clonotype was recorded many times. The genes are TRBV24-1 and TRBJ2-5; 8 nucleotides line up with TRBD1. Germline assignment: CDR1 KGHDR and CDR2 SFDVKD. Trimming removed 0 bases from V and 5 bases from J; junction bases left unmatched: 7. CDR3 size: 16 residues. This CDR3 reads CATSDLAGGIGETQYF. In nucleotides, the CDR3 is TGTGCCACCAGTGATTTGGCAGGGGGCATTGGTGAGACCCAGTACTTC.

This clonotype has at least ten counts. The CDR3 region has the DNA TGTGCCAGCTCACCCGCAGGTATGAACACTGAAGCTTTCTTT. The encoded protein is CASSPAGMNTEAFF. The chain employs TRBV18 and TRBJ1-1, with no clear D. CDR1 and CDR2 from the germline V gene are KGHSH and LQKENI. This CDR3 is 14 amino acids long. The V gene lost 3 bases and the J gene lost 0 bases, with 8 bases spanning the gap.

This clonotype showed up many times. V usage is TRBV10-3 and J usage is TRBJ1-1; 9 nucleotides match TRBD1. The CDR3 has 14 amino acids. V shed 4 bases, J shed 3 bases, and the junction held 3 bases outside the gene matches. Germline V gene sequence: CDR1 ENHRY, CDR2 SYGVKD. The CDR3 sequence: CAISGQGGDTEAFF. The CDR3 DNA reads as TGTGCCATCAGTGGACAGGGGGGGGACACTGAAGCTTTCTTT.

Regarding this clonotype: A much bigger clone sits one base away, suggesting this may be a read error. The CDR3 does not close with the conserved phenylalanine or tryptophan, likely indicating a read error. This CDR3 is CSARDGRQGDHGYTS. Written as DNA, the CDR3 is TGCAGTGCTAGAGATGGACGACAGGGTGACCATGGCTACACCTCC. The chain is built from TRBV20-1 and TRBJ1-2; 7 bases are shared with TRBD1. J gave up 6 bases and V 0 bases, and 10 bases lay outside the gene matches. This CDR3 spans 15 amino acids. The germline gives CDR1 DFQATT, CDR2 SNEGSKA (reference sequence).

This clonotype was seen at least ten times. The V call is TRBV2, the J call TRBJ1-1; D remains unclear. V shed 7 bases and J shed 0 bases, with 12 bases lying between them. CDR1 and CDR2 from the germline V gene are SNHLY and FYNNEI. This CDR3 is built from 14 residues. This CDR3 is CASNGRVVNTEAFF. In DNA form, the CDR3 reads TGTGCCAGCAACGGACGGGTTGTGAACACTGAAGCTTTCTTT. The whole variable domain, remainder taken from reference TRBV2 and TRBJ1-1, is EPEVTQTPSHQVTQMGQEVILRCVPISNHLYFYWYRQILGQKVEFLVSFYNNEISEKSEIFDDQFSVERPDGSNFTLKIRSTKLEDSAMYFCASNGRVVNTEAFFGQGTRLTVV.

This clonotype came up many times. The chain carries TRBV10-3 and TRBJ2-7; D perhaps matches TRBD1 (5 bases). Trimming left V 0 bases short and J 1 base short, with 13 bases between. Per the germline V gene, CDR1 is ENHRY and CDR2 is SYGVKD. The CDR3 length is 16 residues. The CDR3 nucleotides are TGTGCCATCAGTGAGTCGGCAGGGTTGGGATCCTACGAGCAGTACTTC. Amino acids: CAISESAGLGSYEQYF.

This clonotype was counted at least ten times. The genes are TRBV27 and TRBJ2-7, with D possibly matching TRBD2 (6 bases). Per the germline V gene, CDR1 is MNHEY and CDR2 is SMNVEV (reference sequence). The V gene lost 2 bases and the J gene lost 2 bases, with 13 bases spanning the gap. The CDR3 totals 15 residues. The CDR3 sequence: CASSLGPGLTYEQYF. The DNA of the CDR3 is TGTGCCAGCAGTTTAGGCCCGGGACTCACCTACGAGCAGTACTTC.

CDR3 amino acids: CASKQGSYGYTF. In DNA form, the CDR3 reads TGTGCCAGCAAACAGGGGTCCTATGGCTACACCTTC. The chain is built from TRBV6-1 and TRBJ1-2; the match to TRBD1 covers 7 bases. V shed 7 bases, J shed 4 bases, and the junction held 3 bases outside the gene matches. Germline V CDR1 and CDR2: MNHNS, SASEGT. The CDR3 spans 12 residues.

The chain employs TRBV10-3 and TRBJ2-7; D gene unclear. Germline V gene lookup returns CDR1 ENHRY and CDR2 SYGVKD. The CDR3 is made up of 13 amino acids. The ends were cut back, 0 bases at V and 5 bases at J, with 8 bases in the middle. As DNA, the CDR3 is TGTGCCATCAGTGAGTCGGCAGTCAACGAGCAGTACTTC. This codes for CAISESAVNEQYF.

This clonotype was counted between two and nine times. This sequence joins TRBV11-2 and TRBJ1-1, with D possibly matching TRBD1 (5 bases). This CDR3 region has 14 residues. CDR1 SGHAT and CDR2 FQNNGV come from the germline V gene. The DNA of the CDR3 is TGTGCTAAGGTGGCAGGGAGTGAGAACACTGAAGCTTTCTTT. Its translation is CAKVAGSENTEAFF.